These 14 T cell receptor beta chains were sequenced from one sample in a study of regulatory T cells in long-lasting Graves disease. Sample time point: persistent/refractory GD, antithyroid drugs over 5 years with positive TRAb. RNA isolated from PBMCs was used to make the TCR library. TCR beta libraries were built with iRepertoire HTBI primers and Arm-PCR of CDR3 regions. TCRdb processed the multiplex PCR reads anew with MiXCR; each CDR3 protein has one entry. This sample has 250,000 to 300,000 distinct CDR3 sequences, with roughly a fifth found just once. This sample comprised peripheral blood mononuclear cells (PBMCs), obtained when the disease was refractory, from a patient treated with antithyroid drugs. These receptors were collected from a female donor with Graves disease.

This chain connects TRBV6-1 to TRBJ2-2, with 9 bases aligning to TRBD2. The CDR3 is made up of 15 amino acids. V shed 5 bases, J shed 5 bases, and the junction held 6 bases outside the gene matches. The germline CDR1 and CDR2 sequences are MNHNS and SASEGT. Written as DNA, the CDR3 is TGTGCCAGCAGTTACCAGCGGGAGGTAACCGGGGAGCTGTTTTTT. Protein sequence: CASSYQREVTGELFF.

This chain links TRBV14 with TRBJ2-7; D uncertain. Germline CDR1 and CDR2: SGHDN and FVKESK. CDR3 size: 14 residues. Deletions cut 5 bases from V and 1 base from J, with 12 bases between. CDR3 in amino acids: CASSNYGPSYEQYF. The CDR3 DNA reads TGTGCCAGCAGCAACTACGGACCTTCCTACGAGCAGTACTTC.

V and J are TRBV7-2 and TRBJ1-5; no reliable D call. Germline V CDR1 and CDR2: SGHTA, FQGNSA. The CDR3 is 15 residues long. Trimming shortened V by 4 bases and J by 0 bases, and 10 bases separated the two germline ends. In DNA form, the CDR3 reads TGTGCCAGCAGCTGGGTACCGAATAGCAATCAGCCCCAGCATTTT. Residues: CASSWVPNSNQPQHF.

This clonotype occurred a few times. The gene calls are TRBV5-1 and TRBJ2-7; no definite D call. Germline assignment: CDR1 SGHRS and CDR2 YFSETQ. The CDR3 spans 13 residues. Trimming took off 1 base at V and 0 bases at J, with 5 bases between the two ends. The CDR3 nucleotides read TGCGCCAGCAGCTTGCGACCCTCCTACGAGCAGTACTTC. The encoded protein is CASSLRPSYEQYF.

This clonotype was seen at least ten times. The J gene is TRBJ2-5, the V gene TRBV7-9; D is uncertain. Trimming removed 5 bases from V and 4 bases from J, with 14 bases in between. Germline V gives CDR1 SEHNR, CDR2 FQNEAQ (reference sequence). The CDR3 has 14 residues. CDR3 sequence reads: CASSQKRVGETQYF. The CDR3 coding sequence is TGTGCCAGCAGCCAGAAAAGAGTGGGAGAGACCCAGTACTTC. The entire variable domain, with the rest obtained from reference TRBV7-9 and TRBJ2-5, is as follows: DTGVSQNPRHKITKRGQNVTFRCDPISEHNRLYWYRQTLGQGPEFLTYFQNEAQLEKSRLLSDRFSAERPKGSFSTLEIQRTEQGDSAMYLCASSQKRVGETQYFGPGTRLLVL.

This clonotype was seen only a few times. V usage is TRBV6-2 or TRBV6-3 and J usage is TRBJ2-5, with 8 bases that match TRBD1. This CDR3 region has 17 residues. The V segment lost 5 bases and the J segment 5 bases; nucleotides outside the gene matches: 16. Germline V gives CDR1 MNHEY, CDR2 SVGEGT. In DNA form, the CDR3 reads TGTGCCAGCAGTGACCCGGGACAGGTGGAGTTCTGGGAGACCCAGTACTTC. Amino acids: CASSDPGQVEFWETQYF.

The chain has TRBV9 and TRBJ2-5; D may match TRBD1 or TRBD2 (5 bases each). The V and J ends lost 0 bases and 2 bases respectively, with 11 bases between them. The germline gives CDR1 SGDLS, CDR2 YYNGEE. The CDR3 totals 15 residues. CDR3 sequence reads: CASSVARGWQETQYF. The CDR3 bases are TGTGCCAGCAGCGTAGCACGGGGCTGGCAAGAGACCCAGTACTTC. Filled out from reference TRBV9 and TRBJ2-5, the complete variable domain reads DSGVTQTPKHLITATGQRVTLRCSPRSGDLSVYWYQQSLDQGLQFLIQYYNGEERAKGNILERFSAQQFPDLHSELNLSSLELGDSALYFCASSVARGWQETQYFGPGTRLLVL.

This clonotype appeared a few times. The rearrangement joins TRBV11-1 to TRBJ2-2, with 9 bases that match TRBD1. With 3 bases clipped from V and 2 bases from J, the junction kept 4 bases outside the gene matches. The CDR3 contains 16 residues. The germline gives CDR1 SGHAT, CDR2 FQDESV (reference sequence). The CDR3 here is CASSFTGGLNTGELFF. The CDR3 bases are TGTGCCAGCAGCTTTACAGGGGGCCTTAACACCGGGGAGCTGTTTTTT.

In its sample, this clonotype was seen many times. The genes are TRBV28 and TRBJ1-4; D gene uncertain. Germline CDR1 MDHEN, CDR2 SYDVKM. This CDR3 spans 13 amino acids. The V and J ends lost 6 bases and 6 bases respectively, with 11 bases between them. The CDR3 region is CASSRRPDEKLFF. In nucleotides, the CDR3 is TGTGCCAGCAGCCGTCGGCCAGATGAAAAACTGTTTTTT.

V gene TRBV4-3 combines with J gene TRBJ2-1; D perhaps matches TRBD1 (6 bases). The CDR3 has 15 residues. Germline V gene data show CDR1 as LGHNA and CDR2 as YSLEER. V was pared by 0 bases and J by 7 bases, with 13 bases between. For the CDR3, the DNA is TGCGCCAGCAGCCAAGATGGGACACACGTGAATGAGCAGTTCTTC. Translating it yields CASSQDGTHVNEQFF.

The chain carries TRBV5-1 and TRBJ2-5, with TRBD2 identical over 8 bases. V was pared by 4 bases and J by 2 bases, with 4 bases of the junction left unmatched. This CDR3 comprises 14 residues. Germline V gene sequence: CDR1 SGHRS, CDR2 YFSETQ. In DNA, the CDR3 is TGCGCCAGCAGCAGGACGGGAGGGCAAGAGACCCAGTACTTC. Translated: CASSRTGGQETQYF.

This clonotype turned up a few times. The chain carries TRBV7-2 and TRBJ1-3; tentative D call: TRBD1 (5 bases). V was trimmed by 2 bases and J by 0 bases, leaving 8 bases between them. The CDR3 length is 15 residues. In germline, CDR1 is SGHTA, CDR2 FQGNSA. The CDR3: CASSLYDSSGNTIYF. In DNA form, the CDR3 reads TGTGCCAGCAGCTTATACGACAGCTCTGGAAACACCATATATTTT. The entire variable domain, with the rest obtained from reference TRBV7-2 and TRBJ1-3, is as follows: GAGVSQSPSNKVTEKGKDVELRCDPISGHTALYWYRQSLGQGLEFLIYFQGNSAPDKSGLPSDRFSAERTGGSVSTLTIQRTQQEDSAVYLCASSLYDSSGNTIYFGEGSWLTVV.

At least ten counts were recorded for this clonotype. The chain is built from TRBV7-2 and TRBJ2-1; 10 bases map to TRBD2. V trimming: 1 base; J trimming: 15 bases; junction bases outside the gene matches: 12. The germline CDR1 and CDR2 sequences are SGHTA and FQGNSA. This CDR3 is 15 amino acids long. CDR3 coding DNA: TGTGCCAGCAGCTTAGGGGCTAGCGGGAGTCAGTGGCGGTTCTTC. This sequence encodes CASSLGASGSQWRFF.

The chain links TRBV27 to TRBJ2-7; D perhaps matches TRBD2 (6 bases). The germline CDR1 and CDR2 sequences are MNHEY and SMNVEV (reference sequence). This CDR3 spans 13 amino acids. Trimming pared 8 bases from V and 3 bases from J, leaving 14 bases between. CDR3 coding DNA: TGTGCCAGCCGGGACTCGAGCCTCTACGAGCAGTACTTC. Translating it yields CASRDSSLYEQYF.